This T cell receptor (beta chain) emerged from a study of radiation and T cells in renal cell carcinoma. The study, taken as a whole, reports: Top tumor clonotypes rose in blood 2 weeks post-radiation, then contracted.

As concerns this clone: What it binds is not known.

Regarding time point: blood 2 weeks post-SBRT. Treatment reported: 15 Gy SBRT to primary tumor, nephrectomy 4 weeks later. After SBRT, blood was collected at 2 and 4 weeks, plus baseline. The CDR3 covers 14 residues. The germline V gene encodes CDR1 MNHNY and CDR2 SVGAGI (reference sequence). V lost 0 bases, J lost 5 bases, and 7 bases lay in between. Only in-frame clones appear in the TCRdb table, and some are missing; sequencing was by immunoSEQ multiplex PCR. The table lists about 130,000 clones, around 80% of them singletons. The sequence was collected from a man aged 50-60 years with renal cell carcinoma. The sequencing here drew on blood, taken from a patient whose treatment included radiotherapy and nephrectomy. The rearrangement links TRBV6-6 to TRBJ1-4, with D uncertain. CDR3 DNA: TGTGCCAGCAGTTACTCACGAAACAATGAAAAACTGTTTTTT. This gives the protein CASSYSRNNEKLFF.